This passage covers 26 T cell receptor beta chains from one sample sequenced in a study of T cell responses to AZD1222 COVID-19 vaccine. Measured with immunoSEQ multiplex PCR; TCRdb has only the in-frame clones, and not every one. The sample contains about 60,000 clones, more than 80% of which appear only once. Here the sequenced sample was peripheral blood, taken on day 0 of MenACWY control vaccination. These receptors were obtained from an adult in good health.

The CDR3 DNA sequence: TGTGCCAGTAGTGTTCATCCCGGGGAATACTCCTACGAGCAGTACTTC. This codes for CASSVHPGEYSYEQYF. V is TRBV19 and J is TRBJ2-7; the D gene is possibly TRBD2 (5 bases). The CDR3 is 16 amino acids. The germline V gene encodes CDR1 LNHDA and CDR2 SQIVND (reference sequence). V lost 5 bases, J lost 0 bases, and 17 bases lay in between.

In this sample, this clone turned up once. The rearrangement uses TRBV29-1 and TRBJ1-2; a weak D match, TRBD1 (5 bases). This CDR3 has 18 amino acids. Germline lookup yields CDR1 SQVTM and CDR2 ANQGSEA. V lost 0 bases to trimming and J lost 4 bases, with 24 bases between them. The CDR3: CSVEDSGLSERGSYGYTF. DNA of the CDR3: TGCAGCGTTGAAGATTCGGGGCTTTCGGAGAGGGGTTCCTATGGCTACACCTTC.

This rearrangement joins TRBV29-1 to TRBJ2-5, with D perhaps matching TRBD2 (6 bases). The germline CDR1 and CDR2 sequences are SQVTM and ANQGSEA. The V and J ends lost 6 bases and 2 bases respectively, with 10 bases between them. The CDR3 consists of 12 residues. The CDR3 loop reads CSVLAEQETQYF. The CDR3, as DNA: TGCAGCGTCTTAGCGGAACAAGAGACCCAGTACTTC.

This chain joins TRBV6-5 and TRBJ2-1; no firm D call. Trimming shortened V by 9 bases and J by 5 bases, and 8 bases separated the two germline ends. The germline gives CDR1 MNHEY, CDR2 SVGAGI. CDR3 length: 11 amino acids. CDR3 nucleotides: TGTGCCAGTTATTCGGACAATGAGCAGTTCTTC. Amino acid sequence: CASYSDNEQFF.

This clone was detected a few times. V usage is TRBV30 and J usage is TRBJ2-1; TRBD2 matches 15 bases. The CDR3 contains 15 residues. Germline trimming cut 6 bases from V and 8 bases from J; bases unmatched to any gene: 8. The germline CDR1 and CDR2 sequences are GTSNPN and SVGIG (reference sequence). The CDR3 here is CACAGTSGRIDEQFF. In DNA, the CDR3 is TGTGCCTGTGCCGGGACTAGCGGGAGGATCGATGAGCAGTTCTTC.

The V call is TRBV10-1, the J call TRBJ1-3; D gene ambiguous. The CDR3 sequence is 13 residues long. V lost 6 bases, J lost 2 bases, and 8 bases lay in between. CDR1 is WNHNN, CDR2 SYGVQD, per germline (reference sequence). In DNA, the CDR3 is TGCGCCAGCAGCGGTACAACTGGAAACACCATATATTTT. This encodes CASSGTTGNTIYF.

The chain combines TRBV24-1 with TRBJ1-2; 8 bases map to TRBD1. The CDR3 is 13 amino acids. Germline CDR1 and CDR2: KGHDR and SFDVKD. Unmatched junction bases numbered 5, after V lost 5 bases and J lost 7 bases. CDR3 coding DNA: TGTGCCACCAGTGCGCGGCAGGGGGCTGGCTACACCTTC. Translating gives CATSARQGAGYTF.

This clone was found once. The V and J genes are TRBV6-5 and TRBJ1-2; D gene uncertain. Germline CDR1 reads MNHEY; CDR2 reads SVGAGI. This CDR3 contains 13 residues. The V gene lost 6 bases and the J gene lost 3 bases, with 11 bases spanning the gap. The CDR3: CASSRDTDYGYTF. The CDR3 nucleotides are TGTGCCAGCAGCCGAGACACGGACTATGGCTACACCTTC.

The chain links TRBV5-1 to TRBJ1-5; 7 bases map to TRBD1. This CDR3 comprises 13 residues. With 4 bases clipped from V and 10 bases from J, the junction kept 8 bases outside the gene matches. The V gene's germline CDR1 is SGHRS and CDR2 YFSETQ. The CDR3 reads CASSPAGGFPQHF. The DNA for the CDR3 is TGCGCCAGCAGCCCGGCAGGGGGTTTTCCCCAGCATTTT.

The chain carries TRBV12-3 or TRBV12-4 and TRBJ2-1, with D uncertain. The CDR3 covers 12 residues. The ends were cut back, 7 bases at V and 6 bases at J, with 10 bases in the middle. The CDR3 nucleotides are TGTGCCAGCACCTATAGAGGCAATGAGCAGTTCTTC. It specifies CASTYRGNEQFF.

The chain recombines TRBV7-8 with TRBJ1-5, with no clear D. This CDR3 region has 15 residues. Trimming pared 4 bases from V and 2 bases from J, leaving 12 bases between. Germline assignment: CDR1 SGHVS and CDR2 FQNEAQ. The CDR3 nucleotides read TGTGCCAGCAGCTCCCGACGGGTAGGCAATCAGCCCCAGCATTTT. Protein: CASSSRRVGNQPQHF.

The chain recombines TRBV5-1 with TRBJ2-7; D may be TRBD2 (6 bases). CDR3 length equals 13 residues. The V and J ends lost 0 bases and 12 bases respectively, with 16 bases between them. From germline, CDR1 is SGHRS and CDR2 YFSETQ. CDR3 sequence reads: CASSLDGGNGPYF. CDR3 coding DNA: TGCGCCAGCAGCTTGGATGGAGGGAACGGTCCGTACTTC.

This clone was counted a few times. V gene TRBV10-3 combines with J gene TRBJ2-1; possible D gene TRBD2, 5 bases. V shed 3 bases and J shed 3 bases, with 9 bases lying between them. The germline CDR1 and CDR2 sequences are ENHRY and SYGVKD. This CDR3 is 14 amino acids long. Here the CDR3 DNA reads TGTGCCATCAGTGATGCGGGCTACTACAATGAGCAGTTCTTC. Amino acids: CAISDAGYYNEQFF.

This clone was seen a single time. The gene calls are TRBV15 and TRBJ2-3, with 11 bases matching TRBD2. After removal of 2 bases from V and 1 base from J, the junction contained 2 bases not matched to a gene. CDR1 is LNHNV and CDR2 is YYDKDF in the germline V gene (reference sequence). The CDR3 totals 16 residues. The CDR3 DNA is TGTGCCACCAGCAGACAACTAGCGGGAGGCACAGATACGCAGTATTTT. It yields the protein CATSRQLAGGTDTQYF.

The CDR3 is CASSGQETSNQPQHF. The CDR3 coding sequence is TGTGCCAGCAGTGGCCAGGAGACTAGCAATCAGCCCCAGCATTTT. This chain links TRBV2 with TRBJ1-5; D is unresolved. This CDR3 is built from 15 residues. Germline CDR1 reads SNHLY; CDR2 reads FYNNEI. Trimming took off 4 bases at V and 0 bases at J, with 10 bases between the two ends.

V usage is TRBV27 and J usage is TRBJ1-2, with a possible D match to TRBD1 (6 bases). The CDR3 is 14 residues long. CDR1 is MNHEY and CDR2 is SMNVEV in the germline V gene (reference sequence). Trimming shortened V by 4 bases and J by 3 bases, and 12 bases separated the two germline ends. CDR3 residues: CASSSPGQYYGYTF. In DNA, the CDR3 is TGTGCCAGCAGTTCACCCGGACAGTACTATGGCTACACCTTC.

The V and J genes are TRBV19 and TRBJ1-5; possibly TRBD1 for D (6 bases). Trimming shortened V by 4 bases and J by 3 bases, and 10 bases separated the two germline ends. This CDR3 is built from 14 residues. In germline, CDR1 is LNHDA, CDR2 SQIVND (reference sequence). CDR3 loop: CASSTTGDNQPQHF. The CDR3 nucleotides read TGTGCCAGTAGTACGACAGGAGACAATCAGCCCCAGCATTTT. Complete variable domain (other parts from reference TRBV19 and TRBJ1-5): DGGITQSPKYLFRKEGQNVTLSCEQNLNHDAMYWYRQDPGQGLRLIYYSQIVNDFQKGDIAEGYSVSREKKESFPLTVTSAQKNPTAFYLCASSTTGDNQPQHFGDGTRLSIL.

The chain links TRBV25-1 to TRBJ2-5; D may be TRBD1 (5 bases). Germline V CDR1 and CDR2: MGHDK, SYGVNS. Trimming removed 6 bases from V and 4 bases from J, with 15 bases in between. The length of the CDR3 is 14 residues. The CDR3, as DNA: TGTGCCAGCAGAAAACAGGATTTCGGAGAGACCCAGTACTTC. This sequence encodes CASRKQDFGETQYF.

J is TRBJ2-1 and V is TRBV5-1; the match to TRBD2 covers 13 bases. The germline V gene encodes CDR1 SGHRS and CDR2 YFSETQ. There are 18 residues in the CDR3. V shed 4 bases and J 0 bases; nucleotides not matched to a gene: 7. The CDR3 reads CASSPGTSGTSSYNEQFF. The CDR3 DNA sequence: TGCGCCAGCAGCCCCGGGACTAGCGGGACCAGCTCCTACAATGAGCAGTTCTTC.

The rearrangement uses TRBV15 and TRBJ2-1, with 8 positions matching TRBD2. This CDR3 is built from 14 residues. Germline CDR1 LNHNV, CDR2 YYDKDF (reference sequence). V shed 6 bases and J 6 bases; nucleotides not matched to a gene: 7. The CDR3 nucleotides are TGTGCCACCAGACCGGGACTAGAGGTCAATGAGCAGTTCTTC. Its protein product is CATRPGLEVNEQFF.

There are a few counts of this clone. The chain links TRBV28 to TRBJ2-7; 7 bases are shared with TRBD1. The CDR3 consists of 15 residues. The germline gives CDR1 MDHEN, CDR2 SYDVKM. After removal of 6 bases from V and 3 bases from J, the junction contained 11 bases not matched to a gene. The DNA of the CDR3 is TGTGCCAGCAGCCCTGACAGGGTCCGTCTCTACGAGCAGTACTTC. Encoded protein: CASSPDRVRLYEQYF.

The rearrangement uses TRBV28 and TRBJ2-5; 8 bases line up with TRBD2. The germline V gene has CDR1 MDHEN and CDR2 SYDVKM. The CDR3 covers 15 residues. V shed 4 bases, J shed 5 bases, and the junction held 9 bases outside the gene matches. Here the CDR3 reads CASSSRTSWGETQYF. In nucleotides, the CDR3 is TGTGCCAGCAGTTCGCGGACTAGCTGGGGGGAGACCCAGTACTTC.

The rearrangement uses TRBV6-4 and TRBJ2-1; 9 nucleotides line up with TRBD2. The V and J ends lost 4 bases and 5 bases, in that order; junction bases with no gene match: 9. CDR3 size: 16 residues. CDR1 MRHNA and CDR2 SNTAGT come from the germline V gene. CDR3 DNA: TGTGCCAGCAGTGCTGGCCCAGCGGGAGGTGACAATGAGCAGTTCTTC. This translates into CASSAGPAGGDNEQFF.

The V gene is TRBV9, the J gene TRBJ2-1, with D unresolved. This CDR3 is built from 17 residues. Germline-derived CDR1 and CDR2 are SGDLS and YYNGEE. V was cut by 1 base and J by 9 bases, with 23 bases left in between. The CDR3 nucleotides read TGTGCCAGCAGCGTAAAGTGGTGGCTGTCGTTAGCCTCTGAGCAGTTCTTC. Its protein product is CASSVKWWLSLASEQFF.

This rearrangement joins TRBV10-1 to TRBJ1-5; D gene uncertain. Germline V gene sequence: CDR1 WNHNN, CDR2 SYGVQD (reference sequence). V dropped 4 bases and J dropped 5 bases, with 6 bases sitting between them. This CDR3 comprises 12 residues. The CDR3 bases are TGCGCCAGCAGTGCCATTCATCAGCCCCAGCATTTT. Translating gives CASSAIHQPQHF.

The chain employs TRBV12-2 and TRBJ2-3; no DNA check was done on the table's D call, TRBD2. TRBV12-2 is reported as a pseudogene. This CDR3 is 16 amino acids long. CDR3 bases: TGTGCAAGTCGCTTCCCTGTCAGGAGGAATTTTGATACGCAGTATTTT. Translation: CASRFPVRRNFDTQYF.